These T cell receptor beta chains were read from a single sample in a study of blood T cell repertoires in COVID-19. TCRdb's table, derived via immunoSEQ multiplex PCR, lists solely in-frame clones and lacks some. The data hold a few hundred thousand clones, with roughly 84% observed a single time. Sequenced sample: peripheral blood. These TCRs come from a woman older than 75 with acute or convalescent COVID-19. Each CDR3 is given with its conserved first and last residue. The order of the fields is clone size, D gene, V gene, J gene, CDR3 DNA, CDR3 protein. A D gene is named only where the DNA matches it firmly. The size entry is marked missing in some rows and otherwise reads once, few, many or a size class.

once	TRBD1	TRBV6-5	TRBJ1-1	TGTGCCAGCAGTTCCCGGGACAGGGCGAACACTGAAGCTTTCTTT	CASSSRDRANTEAFF
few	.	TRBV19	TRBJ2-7	TGTGCCAGTAGTGAGCTAGCGAATTCCTACGAGCAGTACTTC	CASSELANSYEQYF
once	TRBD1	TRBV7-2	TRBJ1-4	TGTGCCAGCAGCTTAACGACAGGGATCTTTGAAAAACTGTTTTTT	CASSLTTGIFEKLFF
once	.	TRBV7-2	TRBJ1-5	TGTGCCAGCAGCCCGACGTCGTTAGCAACTTATAGCAATCAGCCCCAGCATTTT	CASSPTSLATYSNQPQHF
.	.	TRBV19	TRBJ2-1	TGTGCCAGTAGTATCAAACAGGAGCAGTTCTTC	CASSIKQEQFF
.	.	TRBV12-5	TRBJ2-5	TGTGCTAGTGGTTTGGGGGAGGGGGAGAGGGAGACCCAGTACTTC	CASGLGEGERETQYF
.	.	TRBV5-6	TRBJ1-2	TGTGCCAGCAGTTTGGTGGGCGGGAGGGACAACTATGGCTACACCTTC	CASSLVGGRDNYGYTF
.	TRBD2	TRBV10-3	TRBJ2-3	TGTGCCATCACGGCTAGCGGGGGCCAAACCACAGATACGCAGTATTTT	CAITASGGQTTDTQYF
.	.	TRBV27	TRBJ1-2	TGTGCCAGCAGCTCGTGGACCGCCTTGAGAGGGTCATATGGCTACACCTTC	CASSSWTALRGSYGYTF
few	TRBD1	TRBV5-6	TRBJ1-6	TGTGCCAGCAGCTTGGCCTACAGGGGGAGTCAAGATTCACCCCTCCACTTT	CASSLAYRGSQDSPLHF
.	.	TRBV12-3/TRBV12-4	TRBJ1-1	TGTGCCAGCGGCCGGGACACGGGAACTGAAGCTTTCTTT	CASGRDTGTEAFF
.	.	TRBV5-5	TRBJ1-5	TGTGCCAGCAGCTTCCAGGGCAATCAGCCCCAGCATTTT	CASSFQGNQPQHF
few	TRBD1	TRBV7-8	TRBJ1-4	TGTGCCAGCACCAGGGGACAGGGAAATGAAAAACTGTTTTTT	CASTRGQGNEKLFF
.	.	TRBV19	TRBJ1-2	TGTGCCAGTAGTATGCAGGCCGCGGGTGACTATGGCTACACCTTC	CASSMQAAGDYGYTF
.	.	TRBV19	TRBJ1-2	TGTGCCAGTAGTATTTCTTCGGCAGGGCACTATGGCTACACCTTC	CASSISSAGHYGYTF
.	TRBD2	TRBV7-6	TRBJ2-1	TGTGCCAGCAGCTTAGGTGGCGGGGGGTCCTACAATGAGCAGTTCTTC	CASSLGGGGSYNEQFF
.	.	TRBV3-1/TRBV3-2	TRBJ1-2	TGTGCCAGCAGCCAAGCGACAGCGTTCAACTATGGCTACACCTTC	CASSQATAFNYGYTF
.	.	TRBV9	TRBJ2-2	TGTGCCAGCAGCGTAATCGCGGGGACAGCCCGCACCGGGGAGCTGTTTTTT	CASSVIAGTARTGELFF
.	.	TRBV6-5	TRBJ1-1	TGTGCCAGCAGGTCCCGAGGGGGTAACACTGAAGCTTTCTTT	CASRSRGGNTEAFF
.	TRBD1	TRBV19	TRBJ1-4	TGTGCCAGTAGAGACAGGGTAGAAGAAAAACTGTTTTTT	CASRDRVEEKLFF
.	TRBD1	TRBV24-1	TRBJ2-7	TGTGCCACCAGTGACCGGACAGGGGACGAGCAGTACTTC	CATSDRTGDEQYF
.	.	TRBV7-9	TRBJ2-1	TGTGCCAGCAGCCCTCGGGGGGCAGGGCGTGCATTCAATGAGCAGTTCTTC	CASSPRGAGRAFNEQFF
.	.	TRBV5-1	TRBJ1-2	TGCGCCAGCAGCTTGGGTCTTGTTCCTAACTATGGCTACACCTTC	CASSLGLVPNYGYTF
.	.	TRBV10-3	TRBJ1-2	TGTGCCATCAGTGCCGGGGGTTATGGCTACACCTTC	CAISAGGYGYTF
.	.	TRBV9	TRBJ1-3	TGTGCCAGCAGCGCCGAACAGGGCTCTGGAAACACCATATATTTT	CASSAEQGSGNTIYF
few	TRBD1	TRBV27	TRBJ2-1	TGTGCCACCCGCACAGGGGGCGGCTACAATGAGCAGTTCTTC	CATRTGGGYNEQFF
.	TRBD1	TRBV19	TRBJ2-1	TGTGCCAGTAGTCCCCGACAGGGGAACAATGAGCAGTTCTTC	CASSPRQGNNEQFF
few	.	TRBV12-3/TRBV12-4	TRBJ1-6	TGTGCCAGCAGTCTGTCCGATTCACCCCTCCACTTT	CASSLSDSPLHF
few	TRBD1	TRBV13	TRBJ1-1	TGTGCCAGCAGCTCAACCACAGGGGGCACTGAAGCTTTCTTT	CASSSTTGGTEAFF
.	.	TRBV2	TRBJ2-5	TGTGCCAGCAGAAATTTGGGGGGGACCCAGTACTTC	CASRNLGGTQYF
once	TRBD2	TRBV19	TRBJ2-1	TGTGCCAGTAGTGCGAGCGGGGTACGAGGTTTTTACAATGAGCAGTTCTTC	CASSASGVRGFYNEQFF